This TCR beta chain is from a study of T cell changes during pregnancy in multiple sclerosis. The method was immunoSEQ multiplex PCR; TCRdb's version includes in-frame clones alone and lacks a portion of them. Of 80,000 to 100,000 clones listed, over 80% are singletons. This clone was found a few times. Per germline, CDR1 MDHEN and CDR2 SYDVKM. V was cut by 8 bases and J by 4 bases, with 11 bases left in between. This CDR3 region has 12 residues. The clonotype was recovered from a female donor with multiple sclerosis, enrolled in a pregnancy study. The sample was peripheral blood, taken in the first trimester of pregnancy. V usage is TRBV28 and J usage is TRBJ1-2, with a weak D call TRBD1 (6 bases). CDR3 sequence reads: CASEQGRYGYTF. As DNA, the CDR3 is TGTGCCAGCGAACAGGGACGCTATGGCTACACCTTC.